This T cell receptor beta chain was identified during a study of human T cells and chemical hapten exposure. About the research overall: Skin of the upper inner arm, around 2 cm by around 2 cm, received 2% DPC for sensitization. Study-wide points: Having alopecia, donors may respond immunologically unlike healthy people. The formation of large CDR3 similarity clusters by expanded TCRs significantly exceeded that of controls.

V trimming: 2 bases; J trimming: 4 bases; junction bases outside the gene matches: 2. Looked up from germline, CDR1 is SGDLS and CDR2 is YYNGEE. This CDR3 comprises 14 residues. MiXCR, applied by TCRdb to the RACE reads, yields one record per CDR3 protein. The data hold some 36,000 distinct CDR3 sequences, with 9.5% observed a single time. Concerning this clonotype itself: No antigen is known for it.

As for time point: patch test 3, about 24 weeks after DPC sensitization. Specified treatment: therapeutic diphenylcyclopropenone sensitization with weekly scalp DPC. Whole blood that had not been fractionated was the source of extracted total RNA. The rearrangement uses TRBV9 and TRBJ1-4, with TRBD1 matching 7 bases. Source: whole blood, taken in connection with sensitization to the hapten diphenylcyclopropenone (DPC). The sequence was obtained from a man in his forties or fifties with alopecia areata. Some clones in this sample may be carry-over from other donors' samples. CDR3 loop: CASSVGTVNEKLFF. For the CDR3, the DNA is TGTGCCAGCAGCGTCGGGACAGTTAATGAAAAACTGTTTTTT. The full variable domain, its missing parts supplied by reference TRBV9 and TRBJ1-4, is DSGVTQTPKHLITATGQRVTLRCSPRSGDLSVYWYQQSLDQGLQFLIQYYNGEERAKGNILERFSAQQFPDLHSELNLSSLELGDSALYFCASSVGTVNEKLFFGSGTQLSVL.